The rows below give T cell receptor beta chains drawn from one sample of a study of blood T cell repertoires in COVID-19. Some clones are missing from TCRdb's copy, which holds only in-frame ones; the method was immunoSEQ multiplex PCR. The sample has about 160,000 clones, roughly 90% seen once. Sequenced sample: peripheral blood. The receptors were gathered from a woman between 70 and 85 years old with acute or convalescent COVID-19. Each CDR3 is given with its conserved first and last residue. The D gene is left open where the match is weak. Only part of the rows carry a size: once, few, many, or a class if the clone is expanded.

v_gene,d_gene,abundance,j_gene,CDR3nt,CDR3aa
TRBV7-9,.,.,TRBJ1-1,TGTGCCAGCAGCTCGGGAGGCGGTGAAGCTTTCTTT,CASSSGGGEAFF
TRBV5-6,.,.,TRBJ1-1,TGTGCCAGCAGCTTGTACATGATGAACACTGAAGCTTTCTTT,CASSLYMMNTEAFF
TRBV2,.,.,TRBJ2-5,TGTGCCAGCAGATTTGAGGCAATAGGACAAGAGACCCAGTACTTC,CASRFEAIGQETQYF
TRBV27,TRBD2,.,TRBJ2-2,TGTGCCAGCAGTTCTCTACTAGCGGGAGGGCCCACCGGGGAGCTGTTTTTT,CASSSLLAGGPTGELFF
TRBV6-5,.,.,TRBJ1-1,TGTGCCAGCGGTTACGGGGCGAACACTGAAGCTTTCTTT,CASGYGANTEAFF
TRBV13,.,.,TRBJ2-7,TGTGCCAGCAGCTTAGGTGACGCGGGGGAGCAGTACTTC,CASSLGDAGEQYF
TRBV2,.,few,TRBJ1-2,TGTGCCAGCAGTGCGTCAGGGAACTATGGCTACACCTTC,CASSASGNYGYTF
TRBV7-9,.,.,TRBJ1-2,TGTGCCAGCAGGTCCAGGGCACCATACAACTATGGCTACACCTTC,CASRSRAPYNYGYTF
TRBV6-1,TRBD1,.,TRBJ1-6,TGTGCCAGCAGTGAAGTCGGACAGGTTAATTCACCCCTCCACTTT,CASSEVGQVNSPLHF
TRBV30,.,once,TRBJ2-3,TGTGCCTGGAGTCGACTCTCAAGCACAGATACGCAGTATTTT,CAWSRLSSTDTQYF
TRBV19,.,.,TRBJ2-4,TGTGCCAGTAGTATGACAGGTCTAGCCAAAAACATTCAGTACTTC,CASSMTGLAKNIQYF
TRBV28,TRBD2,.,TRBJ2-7,TGTGCCAGCAGCCAACTAGCGACCTCCTACGAGCAGTACTTC,CASSQLATSYEQYF
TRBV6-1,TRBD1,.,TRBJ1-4,TGTGCCAGCAGGGGACAGGGAGTGGGAGAAAAACTGTTTTTT,CASRGQGVGEKLFF
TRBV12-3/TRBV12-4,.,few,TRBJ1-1,TGTGCCAGCAGTCACAGGACTGAAGCTTTCTTT,CASSHRTEAFF
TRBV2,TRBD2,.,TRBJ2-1,TGTGCCAGCAGTCCCCCTAGCGGGAGCGGTTCCTACAATGAGCAGTTCTTC,CASSPPSGSGSYNEQFF
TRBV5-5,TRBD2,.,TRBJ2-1,TGTGCCAGCAGCTTTGGCACTAGCGGGCATTACAATGAGCAGTTCTTC,CASSFGTSGHYNEQFF
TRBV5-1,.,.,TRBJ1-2,TGCGCCAGCAGCTTGGCCGACAGTGGGGGCTACACCTTC,CASSLADSGGYTF
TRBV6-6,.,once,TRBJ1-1,TGTGCCAGCAGCCTGGACGGACAGAACACTGAAGCTTTCTTT,CASSLDGQNTEAFF
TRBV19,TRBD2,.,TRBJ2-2,TGTGCCAGTACAGGAGCGGGGATGAACACCGGGGAGCTGTTTTTT,CASTGAGMNTGELFF
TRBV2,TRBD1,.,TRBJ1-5,TGTGCCAGCAGTGGCCCGGGGACAGGGTCTCAGCCCCAGCATTTT,CASSGPGTGSQPQHF
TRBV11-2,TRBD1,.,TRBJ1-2,TGTGCCAGCAGCCCACAGGGGACCGCACAAGACTATGGCTACACCTTC,CASSPQGTAQDYGYTF
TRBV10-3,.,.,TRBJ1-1,TGTGCCATACGACAGAGCATGAACACTGAAGCTTTCTTT,CAIRQSMNTEAFF
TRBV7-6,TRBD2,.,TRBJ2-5,TGTGCCAGCAGTACGGGTAGCGGGGGGTATTCAAAGACCCAGTACTTC,CASSTGSGGYSKTQYF
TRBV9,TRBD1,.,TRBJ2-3,TGTGCCAGCAGCAGGGACAGGGAAGCGACAGATACGCAGTATTTT,CASSRDREATDTQYF
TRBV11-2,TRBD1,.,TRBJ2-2,TGTGCCAGCGGCCCAGGGACAGTGAACACCGGGGAGCTGTTTTTT,CASGPGTVNTGELFF
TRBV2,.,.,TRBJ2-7,TGTGCCAGCGGTGGCGGGCTCTACGAGCAGTACTTC,CASGGGLYEQYF
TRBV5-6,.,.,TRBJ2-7,TGTGCCAGCAGCTTATTAGACGAGCAGTACTTC,CASSLLDEQYF
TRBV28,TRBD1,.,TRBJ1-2,TGTGCCAGCAGTGCGGGACAGGGCTATGGCTACACCTTC,CASSAGQGYGYTF
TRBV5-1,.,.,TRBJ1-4,TGCGCCAGCAGCCCAGGGAGGCAGACTGCAACTAATGAAAAACTGTTTTTT,CASSPGRQTATNEKLFF
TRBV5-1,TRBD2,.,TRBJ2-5,TGCGCCAGCAGCGCAAAACCGGGACTAGCGGAGCCAGTTCGGGGGACCCAGTACTTC,CASSAKPGLAEPVRGTQYF
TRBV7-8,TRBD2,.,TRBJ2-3,TGTGCCAGCAGCTCCTCTAGCGGGTCGACTGCGGATACGCAGTATTTT,CASSSSSGSTADTQYF
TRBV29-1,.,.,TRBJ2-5,TGCAGCGTTGGACAGCTACAAGAGACCCAGTACTTC,CSVGQLQETQYF